This TCR beta chain was recorded in a study of spatial heterogeneity in lung cancer. Time point: sample taken at primary tumor resection. In each case, whole RNA from tumor, nontumor lung or frozen PBMC was sequenced unsorted. The donors were about 67 patients with non-small cell lung cancer that was early-stage and untreated. Individual TCR cDNA molecules each bore their own unique molecular identifier. TCRdb used MiXCR to reprocess the 5' RACE reads, holding one entry per CDR3 protein. The data hold more than 35,000 distinct CDR3 sequences, with less than 5.5% observed a single time. The J segment lost 7 bases and the V segment lost 2 bases, leaving 10 bases of the junction unmatched. The germline V gene has CDR1 SNHLY and CDR2 FYNNEI. This CDR3 is built from 16 residues. In its sample, this clonotype was seen many times.

The clonotype comes from a female donor with early-stage non-small cell lung cancer. Sequencing was performed on PBMCs, taken at surgery. The chain employs TRBV2 and TRBJ2-2; 7 bases agree with TRBD2. The CDR3, as DNA: TGTGCCAGCAGTGAAAGGGCGGGAGCATATGGCGGGGAGCTGTTTTTT. It encodes CASSERAGAYGGELFF.